Listed below are T cell receptor beta chains from one sample, sequenced in a study of radiotherapy plus CTLA-4 blockade in lung cancer. Here immunoSEQ multiplex PCR was the method, and the copy in TCRdb shows in-frame clones only, minus some. This table has tens of thousands of clones, more than 80% appearing once. This specimen was peripheral blood, taken from a patient treated with radiotherapy plus ipilimumab. Every receptor here comes from a human donor with non-small cell lung cancer who had stable disease on radiotherapy plus ipilimumab. The CDR3 runs from the conserved cysteine through the conserved F or W. The order of the fields is J gene, clone size, V gene, D gene, CDR3 DNA, CDR3 protein. D genes are given only for firm matches. Some rows have no size entry. The others give once, few or many, or a class for an expanded clone.

TRBJ2-2	NA	TRBV27	NA	TGTGCCAGCAAACCCTTCCCAGGCTTCAACACCGGGGAGCTGTTTTTT	CASKPFPGFNTGELFF
TRBJ2-1	once	TRBV23-1	NA	TGCGCCAGCAGTCAACGAACCGGGCTCGACAGGGGAGGGAGTGAGCAGTTCTTC	CASSQRTGLDRGGSEQFF
TRBJ2-1	NA	TRBV7-2	NA	TGTGCCAGCGTGGCGGGAATCTACAATGAGCAGTTCTTC	CASVAGIYNEQFF
TRBJ2-1	NA	TRBV5-1	TRBD2	TGCGCCAGCAGCTTTAGCGGGAGGCCTGGGATATCCTACAATGAGCAGTTCTTC	CASSFSGRPGISYNEQFF
TRBJ2-3	NA	TRBV11-2	TRBD2	TGTGCCAGCGGACTAGCGGGAGATACGCAGTATTTT	CASGLAGDTQYF
TRBJ2-4	NA	TRBV27	NA	TGTGCCAGCAGTTTATCGGGCGGGCAGGTCATTCAGTACTTC	CASSLSGGQVIQYF
TRBJ2-1	once	TRBV5-6	TRBD2	TGTGCCAGCAGCTTTAGCGGGATGAATTGGAATGAGCAGTTCTTC	CASSFSGMNWNEQFF
TRBJ2-5	NA	TRBV2	TRBD1	TGTGCCAGCAGCACCCCCTTGGGCCGGGACAGGCGGCTGGAGACCCAGTACTTC	CASSTPLGRDRRLETQYF
TRBJ2-7	NA	TRBV27	NA	TGTGCCAGCAGTTTGATGGGGGCGTCGCACGAGCAGTACTTC	CASSLMGASHEQYF
TRBJ2-7	few	TRBV28	TRBD2	TGTGCCAGCAGTCCAACTAGCGGCGGAGGCTACGAGCAGTACTTC	CASSPTSGGGYEQYF
TRBJ2-5	NA	TRBV11-2	NA	TGTGCCAGCAGCTTAGTGGGCGCGGGATCGGAGACCCAGTACTTC	CASSLVGAGSETQYF
TRBJ2-5	NA	TRBV5-1	TRBD1	TGCGCCAGCAGCTTGGACAGGGGGCAAGAGACCCAGTACTTC	CASSLDRGQETQYF
TRBJ2-7	NA	TRBV5-4	NA	TGTGCCAGCAGCTCCCACCGCGGGACGGGAGTCTCCTACGAGCAGTACTTC	CASSSHRGTGVSYEQYF
TRBJ1-3	few	TRBV6-1	NA	TGTGCCAGCAAGCGGGAACTCTCTGGAAACACCATATATTTT	CASKRELSGNTIYF
TRBJ2-7	NA	TRBV7-2	TRBD2	TGTGCCAGCAGCCTCGGGACTAGCGGAGCAGGGCAGTACTTC	CASSLGTSGAGQYF
TRBJ2-1	NA	TRBV28	NA	TGTGCCAGCAGGCCCTACAGGGAAGGCAATGAGCAGTTCTTC	CASRPYREGNEQFF
TRBJ2-2	NA	TRBV28	TRBD2	TGTGCCAGCAGTTCACTAGCGGGAGACACCGGGGAGCTGTTTTTT	CASSSLAGDTGELFF
TRBJ2-3	NA	TRBV7-3	TRBD1	TGTGCCAGCAGCCGAACCCCCGGGACAGGGGGCGCCGGTAGCACAGATACGCAGTATTTT	CASSRTPGTGGAGSTDTQYF
TRBJ2-5	NA	TRBV5-8	TRBD2	TGTGCCAGCGCCCACGGGACTAGCCAAGAGACCCAGTACTTC	CASAHGTSQETQYF
TRBJ2-5	NA	TRBV11-2	NA	TGTGCCAGCAGCCACAGCTCACGCGAAGAGACCCAGTACTTC	CASSHSSREETQYF
TRBJ2-7	NA	TRBV4-2	NA	TGTGCCAGCAGCCAAGATTCTCTAGCGTACTACGAGCAGTACTTC	CASSQDSLAYYEQYF
TRBJ2-1	NA	TRBV7-3	TRBD2	TGTGCCAGCAGCCCCCGACTAGCGGGAAAAGAGACGAATGAGCAGTTCTTC	CASSPRLAGKETNEQFF
TRBJ2-7	NA	TRBV9	TRBD1	TGTGCCAGCAGCATCCGGGACAGGGGGGAATACGAGCAGTACTTC	CASSIRDRGEYEQYF
TRBJ1-4	NA	TRBV19	TRBD1	TGTGCCAGTGCTCCAGGGACAGGAAACAATGAAAAACTGTTTTTT	CASAPGTGNNEKLFF
TRBJ2-7	few	TRBV4-1	TRBD2	TGCGCCAGCAGCCAAGATCGGGCGGGAGGCTCCTACGAGCAGTACTTC	CASSQDRAGGSYEQYF
TRBJ1-1	NA	TRBV7-2	TRBD1	TGTGCCAGCAGCTTAGAATCGGGGACAGGGGCGAACACTGAAGCTTTCTTT	CASSLESGTGANTEAFF
TRBJ2-5	NA	TRBV4-3	NA	TGCGCCAGCAGCCAAGTCTCTGCAGTCCAAGAGACCCAGTACTTC	CASSQVSAVQETQYF
TRBJ2-3	once	TRBV5-1	NA	TGCGCCAGCAGCTTGAGCGTACCGGCCAGTTCTAGCACAGATACGCAGTATTTT	CASSLSVPASSSTDTQYF
TRBJ2-7	few	TRBV7-6	TRBD2	TGTGCCAGCAGCACGGGACTAGCGGGAGGCGAGCAGTACTTC	CASSTGLAGGEQYF
TRBJ1-2	NA	TRBV28	TRBD1	TGTGCCAGCAGTTTAGGACAGGCAAACTATGGCTACACCTTC	CASSLGQANYGYTF
TRBJ2-7	NA	TRBV19	TRBD1	TGTGCCAGTAGTCCGACAGGGACCATCGAGCAGTACTTC	CASSPTGTIEQYF
TRBJ1-5	NA	TRBV28	NA	TGTGCCAGCACCCTGGACTATAGCAATCAGCCCCAGCATTTT	CASTLDYSNQPQHF
TRBJ2-2	NA	TRBV14	NA	TGTGCCAGCAGCCAAGATCTTGAAGGGAGATGGGCCGGGGAGCTGTTTTTT	CASSQDLEGRWAGELFF
TRBJ2-7	NA	TRBV6-5	NA	TGTGCCAGCAGCTCGGACAGCCACCCCTACGAGCAGTACTTC	CASSSDSHPYEQYF
TRBJ2-5	once	TRBV18	NA	TGTGCCAGCTCATCGGAACAGGGACCTGAAGAGACCCAGTACTTC	CASSSEQGPEETQYF
TRBJ2-7	once	TRBV10-3	TRBD2	TGTGCCTCAGCTGGGACTAACTCCTACGAGCAGTACTTC	CASAGTNSYEQYF
TRBJ1-5	NA	TRBV28	TRBD1	TGTGCCAGCACCCGGGACAGGGAAGCTCAGCCCCAGCATTTT	CASTRDREAQPQHF
TRBJ2-3	NA	TRBV6-7	NA	TGTGTCAGCAGTTACTTAGCGGCTAGCACAGATACGCAGTATTTT	CVSSYLAASTDTQYF
TRBJ1-2	NA	TRBV27	TRBD1	TGTGCCAGCAGTCCGATACAGGGGTCCTATGGCTACACCTTC	CASSPIQGSYGYTF
TRBJ1-2	NA	TRBV30	NA	TGTGCCTGGAGTTCGACTCTACAATCTAACTATGGCTACACCTTC	CAWSSTLQSNYGYTF
TRBJ2-1	NA	TRBV2	TRBD2	TGTGCCAGCAGTGAAAGGGAGGGACTATACAATGAGCAGTTCTTC	CASSEREGLYNEQFF
TRBJ2-1	NA	TRBV4-1	TRBD1	TGCGCCAGCAGCCCCCTAGGACAGGGATCCAATGAGCAGTTCTTC	CASSPLGQGSNEQFF
TRBJ2-1	NA	TRBV19	NA	TGTGCCAGTAGTAGGGGGGGGGCGGACTACAATGAGCAGTTCTTC	CASSRGGADYNEQFF
TRBJ2-7	NA	TRBV6-1	TRBD1	TGTGCCAGCAGTTCAAGGGGGCCGTCCTACGAGCAGTACTTC	CASSSRGPSYEQYF
TRBJ1-1	NA	TRBV11-2	NA	TGTGCCAGCAGCTCGTTCAGGATCGGCAGGGGGAACACTGAAGCTTTCTTT	CASSSFRIGRGNTEAFF
TRBJ2-1	NA	TRBV7-2	TRBD2	TGTGCCAGCTTAACGGGGCTAGCGGGGTACAATGAGCAGTTCTTC	CASLTGLAGYNEQFF
TRBJ2-1	NA	TRBV28	TRBD2	TGTGCCAGCAGTTTACTAGCGGGAGACAATGAGCAGTTCTTC	CASSLLAGDNEQFF
TRBJ1-6	NA	TRBV27	NA	TGTGCCAGCCGTCGGACAGTGAATTCACCCCTCCACTTT	CASRRTVNSPLHF
TRBJ2-2	NA	TRBV28	NA	TGTGCCAGCAAAACAAACGCGAACACCGGGGAGCTGTTTTTT	CASKTNANTGELFF
TRBJ1-5	NA	TRBV7-2	NA	TGTGCCAGCAGCCTCACAGGGCTAAGCAATCAGCCCCAGCATTTT	CASSLTGLSNQPQHF
TRBJ2-7	once	TRBV5-1	TRBD2	TGCGCCAGCAGTCGTGGACTAGCGGGAGTCACCTACGAGCAGTACTTC	CASSRGLAGVTYEQYF
TRBJ2-7	NA	TRBV4-3	NA	TGCGCCAGCAGCCAATCGACCCCGAGGGAGCAGTACTTC	CASSQSTPREQYF
TRBJ2-3	NA	TRBV15	TRBD2	TGTGCCACCACAAGACTAGCGGGAGGGCTCACAGATACGCAGTATTTT	CATTRLAGGLTDTQYF
TRBJ1-6	NA	TRBV28	NA	TGTGCCAGCAGTTTAGAGGGCTACTTTAATTCACCCCTCCACTTT	CASSLEGYFNSPLHF
TRBJ1-1	NA	TRBV18	NA	TGTGCCAGCGCCATTAAACAGGGCGTCACTGAAGCTTTCTTT	CASAIKQGVTEAFF